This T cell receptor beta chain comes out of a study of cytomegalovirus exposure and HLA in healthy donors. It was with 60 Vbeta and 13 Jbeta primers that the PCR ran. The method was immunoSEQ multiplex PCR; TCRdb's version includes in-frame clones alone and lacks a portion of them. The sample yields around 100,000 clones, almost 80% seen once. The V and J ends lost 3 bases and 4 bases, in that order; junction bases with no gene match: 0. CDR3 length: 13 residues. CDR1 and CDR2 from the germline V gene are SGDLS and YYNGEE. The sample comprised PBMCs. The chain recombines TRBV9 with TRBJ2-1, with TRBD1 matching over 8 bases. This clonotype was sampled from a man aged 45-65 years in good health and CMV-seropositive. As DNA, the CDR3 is TGTGCCAGCAGCGGGACAGGGTACAATGAGCAGTTCTTC. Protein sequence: CASSGTGYNEQFF.